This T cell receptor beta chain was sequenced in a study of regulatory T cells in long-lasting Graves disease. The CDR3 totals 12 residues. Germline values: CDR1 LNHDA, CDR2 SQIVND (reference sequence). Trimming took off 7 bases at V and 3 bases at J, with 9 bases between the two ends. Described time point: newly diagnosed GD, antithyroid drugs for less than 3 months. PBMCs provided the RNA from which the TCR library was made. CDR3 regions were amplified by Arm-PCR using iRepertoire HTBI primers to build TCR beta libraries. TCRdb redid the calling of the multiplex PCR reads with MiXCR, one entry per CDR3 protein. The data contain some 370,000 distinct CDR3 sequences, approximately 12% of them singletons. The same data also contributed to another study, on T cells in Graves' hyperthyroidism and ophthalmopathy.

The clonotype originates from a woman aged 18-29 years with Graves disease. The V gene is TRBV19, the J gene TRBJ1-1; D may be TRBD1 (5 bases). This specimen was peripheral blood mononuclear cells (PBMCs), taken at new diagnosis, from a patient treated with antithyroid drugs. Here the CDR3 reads CASIWGDTEAFF. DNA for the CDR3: TGTGCCAGTATCTGGGGGGACACTGAAGCTTTCTTT.